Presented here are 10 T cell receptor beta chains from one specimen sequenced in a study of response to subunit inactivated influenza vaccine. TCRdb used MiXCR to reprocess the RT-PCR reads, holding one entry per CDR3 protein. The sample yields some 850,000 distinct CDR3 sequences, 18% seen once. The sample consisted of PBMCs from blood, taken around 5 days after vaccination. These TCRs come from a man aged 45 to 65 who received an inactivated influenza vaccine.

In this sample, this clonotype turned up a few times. Here the CDR3 reads CAWSIRPPDTQYF. CDR3 nucleotide sequence: TGTGCCTGGAGTATACGACCTCCAGATACGCAGTATTTT. The V call is TRBV30, the J call TRBJ2-3; D is undetermined. V lost 2 bases and J lost 4, with 10 bases in between. From germline, CDR1 is GTSNPN and CDR2 SVGIG (reference sequence). This CDR3 region has 13 residues.

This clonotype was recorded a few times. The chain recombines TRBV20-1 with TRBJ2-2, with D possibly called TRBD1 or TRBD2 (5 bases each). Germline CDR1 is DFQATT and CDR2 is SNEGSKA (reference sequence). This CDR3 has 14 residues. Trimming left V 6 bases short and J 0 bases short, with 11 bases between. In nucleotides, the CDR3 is TGCAGTGCCACCGGGACCCCGAACACCGGGGAGCTGTTTTTT. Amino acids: CSATGTPNTGELFF.

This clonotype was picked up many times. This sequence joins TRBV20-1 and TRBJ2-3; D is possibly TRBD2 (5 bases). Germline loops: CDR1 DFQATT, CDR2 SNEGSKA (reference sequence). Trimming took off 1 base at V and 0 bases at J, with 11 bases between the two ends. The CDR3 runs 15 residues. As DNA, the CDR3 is TGCAGTGCTAGAGGCGGGTACGAGAGCACAGATACGCAGTATTTT. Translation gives CSARGGYESTDTQYF.

The CDR3 DNA follows: TGCAGTGCTGGTGATCGGGGCGGCAAAAACATTCAGTACTTC. Its translation is CSAGDRGGKNIQYF. This chain joins TRBV20-1 and TRBJ2-4, with D tentatively TRBD1 or TRBD2 (5 bases each). Per the germline V gene, CDR1 is DFQATT and CDR2 is SNEGSKA (reference sequence). The V end lost 5 bases, the J end lost 3 bases, and 14 bases lay between the germline ends. The CDR3 is made up of 14 amino acids.

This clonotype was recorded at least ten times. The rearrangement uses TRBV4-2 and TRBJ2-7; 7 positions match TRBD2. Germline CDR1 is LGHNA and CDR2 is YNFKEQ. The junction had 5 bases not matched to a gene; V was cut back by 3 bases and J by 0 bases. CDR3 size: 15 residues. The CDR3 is CASSQGGTNSYEQYF. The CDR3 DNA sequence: TGTGCCAGCAGCCAGGGCGGGACTAACTCCTACGAGCAGTACTTC.

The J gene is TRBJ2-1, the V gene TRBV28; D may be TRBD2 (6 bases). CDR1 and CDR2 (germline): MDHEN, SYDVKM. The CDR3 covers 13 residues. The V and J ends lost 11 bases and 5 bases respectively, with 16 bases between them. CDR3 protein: CAHRGTLDNEQFF. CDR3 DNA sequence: TGTGCCCACCGGGGGACCCTCGACAATGAGCAGTTCTTC.

DNA for the CDR3: TGCGCCAGCAGCCAACGTTGGCAGGGGGGCGAGACCCAGTACTTC. This codes for CASSQRWQGGETQYF. This chain uses TRBV4-1 with TRBJ2-5, with D perhaps TRBD1 (7 bases). Between the trimmed V and J ends, which lost 2 bases and 5 bases, there was a span of 15 bases. This CDR3 is 15 amino acids long. Looked up from germline, CDR1 is MGHRA and CDR2 is YSYEKL.

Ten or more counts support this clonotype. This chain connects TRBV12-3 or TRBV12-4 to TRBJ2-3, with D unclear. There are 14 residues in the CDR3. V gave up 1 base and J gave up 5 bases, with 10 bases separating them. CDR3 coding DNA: TGTGCCAGCAGTTTAGACGGCCCGGGAGATACGCAGTATTTT. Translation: CASSLDGPGDTQYF.

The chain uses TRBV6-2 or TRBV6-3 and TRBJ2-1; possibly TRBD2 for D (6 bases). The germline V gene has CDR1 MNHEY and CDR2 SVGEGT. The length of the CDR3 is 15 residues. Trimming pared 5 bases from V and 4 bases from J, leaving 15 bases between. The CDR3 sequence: CASSAQGTGYNEQFF. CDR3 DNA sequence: TGTGCCAGCAGTGCCCAAGGGACTGGGTACAATGAGCAGTTCTTC.

CDR3 sequence: CSVEWAGTDYEQYF. The CDR3, as DNA: TGCAGCGTTGAGTGGGCAGGGACAGACTACGAGCAGTACTTC. V is TRBV29-1 and J is TRBJ2-7, with 7 bases fitting TRBD1. Germline V lookup: CDR1 SQVTM, CDR2 ANQGSEA. Trimming at V came to 3 bases and at J to 3 bases, leaving 8 bases not matched to a gene. The CDR3 runs 14 residues.